A selection of T cell receptor beta chains follows, all from one sample in a study of naive and memory T cell subsets. From the UMI-ligation and nested PCR reads, TCRdb called clonotypes with MiXCR, one entry per CDR3 protein. The sample has 140,000 to 150,000 distinct CDR3 sequences, roughly 20% seen once; the top ten hold roughly 0.1%. Specimen: naive CD4+ T cells from blood. The receptors were sampled from a human donor in good health. The CDR3 runs from the conserved cysteine through the conserved F or W. Fields, in order: J gene, clone size, V gene, D gene, CDR3 length, CDR3 protein, CDR3 DNA. The D gene is left open where the match is weak. Expanded clones get a size class; other rows say once, few or many, or leave the size out.

>TRBJ2-1|many|TRBV7-2|.|15
CASSLGGPEYNEQFF
TGTGCCAGCAGCTTAGGGGGACCCGAATACAATGAGCAGTTCTTC
>TRBJ2-3|many|TRBV20-1|.|14
CSARVALGTDTQYF
TGCAGTGCTAGAGTGGCTCTTGGCACAGATACGCAGTATTTT
>TRBJ1-5|.|TRBV12-3/TRBV12-4|TRBD1|15
CASRSQGALGQPQHF
TGTGCCAGCAGGTCCCAGGGGGCGCTTGGTCAGCCCCAGCATTTT
>TRBJ1-1|many|TRBV4-1|.|14
CASSQVYQGNEAFF
TGCGCCAGCAGCCAAGTCTACCAGGGTAATGAAGCTTTCTTT
>TRBJ2-1|.|TRBV9|.|14
CASSVVSQVNEQFF
TGTGCCAGCAGCGTAGTGTCTCAGGTGAATGAGCAGTTCTTC
>TRBJ2-1|.|TRBV5-1|TRBD2|16
CASSYGLAESYNEQFF
TGCGCCAGCAGCTACGGACTAGCTGAATCCTACAATGAGCAGTTCTTC
>TRBJ2-1|.|TRBV9|TRBD2|14
CASSLVAGGGEQFF
TGTGCCAGCAGCTTGGTAGCGGGAGGGGGTGAGCAGTTCTTC
>TRBJ2-1|.|TRBV7-9|.|15
CASSSPMTGINEQFF
TGTGCCAGCAGCTCGCCCATGACAGGCATCAATGAGCAGTTCTTC
>TRBJ2-6|few|TRBV9|.|15
CASSAGGSRANVLTF
TGTGCCAGCAGCGCTGGAGGATCTCGGGCCAACGTCCTGACTTTC
>TRBJ2-1|.|TRBV7-9|.|13
CASSSRGGNEQFF
TGTGCCAGCAGCTCGCGTGGCGGCAATGAGCAGTTCTTC
>TRBJ2-1|few|TRBV29-1|.|11
CSVKGYNEQFF
TGCAGCGTTAAAGGCTACAATGAGCAGTTCTTC
>TRBJ2-1|.|TRBV7-8|.|16
CASSLLLGLKHNEQFF
TGTGCCAGCAGCTTATTACTAGGCCTGAAGCACAATGAGCAGTTCTTC
>TRBJ2-1|few|TRBV7-9|.|14
CASSFFTGVGEQFF
TGTGCCAGCAGCTTTTTCACGGGAGTAGGTGAGCAGTTCTTC
>TRBJ2-5|few|TRBV9|TRBD2|17
CASSYGLAGARGETQYF
TGTGCCAGCAGCTACGGACTAGCGGGAGCTCGGGGAGAGACCCAGTACTTC
>TRBJ1-5|.|TRBV20-1|TRBD1|13
CSAKDRGNQPQHF
TGCAGTGCCAAGGACAGGGGCAATCAGCCCCAGCATTTT
>TRBJ2-4|.|TRBV19|TRBD2|13
CASSQGLADIQYF
TGTGCCAGTAGCCAAGGACTAGCGGACATTCAGTACTTC
>TRBJ2-1|many|TRBV29-1|TRBD2|14
CSVESRESYNEQFF
TGCAGCGTTGAGTCGCGGGAGTCCTACAATGAGCAGTTCTTC
>TRBJ2-7|.|TRBV6-2/TRBV6-3|.|14
CASRTPGASYEQYF
TGTGCCAGCAGGACCCCAGGGGCGTCCTACGAGCAGTACTTC
>TRBJ2-1|many|TRBV28|.|19
CASSLDGRAGPVSYNEQFF
TGTGCCAGCAGTCTTGACGGCAGGGCTGGTCCAGTATCCTACAATGAGCAGTTCTTC
>TRBJ1-2|many|TRBV19|TRBD1|14
CASSSGTVNYGYTF
TGTGCCAGTAGCTCCGGGACAGTTAACTATGGCTACACCTTC
>TRBJ1-4|.|TRBV15|.|15
CATSRDWGAREKLFF
TGTGCCACCAGCAGAGATTGGGGGGCCCGTGAAAAACTGTTTTTT
>TRBJ2-3|.|TRBV7-6|TRBD1|14
CASSRTGGTDTQYF
TGTGCCAGCAGCCGGACAGGGGGCACAGATACGCAGTATTTT
>TRBJ2-1|.|TRBV28|.|13
CASSPRPLYEQFF
TGTGCCAGCAGTCCTAGACCGTTGTATGAGCAGTTCTTC
>TRBJ2-7|few|TRBV30|.|13
CAWSEISSYEQYF
TGTGCCTGGAGCGAGATTAGCTCCTACGAGCAGTACTTC
>TRBJ1-1|once|TRBV2|.|12
CASSEVQTRAFF
TGTGCCAGCAGTGAAGTTCAGACCCGAGCTTTCTTT
>TRBJ2-5|many|TRBV19|.|16
CASSKDPLGREETQYF
TGTGCCAGTAGCAAGGATCCTTTGGGGCGTGAAGAGACCCAGTACTTC
>TRBJ1-2|few|TRBV20-1|TRBD1|15
CSASLIKQGNYGYTF
TGCAGTGCTAGCCTAATCAAACAGGGGAACTATGGCTACACCTTC